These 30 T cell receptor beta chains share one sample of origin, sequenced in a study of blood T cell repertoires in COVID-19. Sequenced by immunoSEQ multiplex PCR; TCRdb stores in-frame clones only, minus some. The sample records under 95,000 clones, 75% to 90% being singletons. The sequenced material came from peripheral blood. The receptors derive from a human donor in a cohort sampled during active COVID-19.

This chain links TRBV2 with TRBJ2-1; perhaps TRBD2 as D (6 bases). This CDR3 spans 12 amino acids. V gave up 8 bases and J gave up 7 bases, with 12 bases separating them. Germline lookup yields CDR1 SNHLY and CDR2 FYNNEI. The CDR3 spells CASSRGLNEQFF. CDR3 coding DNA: TGTGCCAGCTCGCGGGGTTTGAATGAGCAGTTCTTC.

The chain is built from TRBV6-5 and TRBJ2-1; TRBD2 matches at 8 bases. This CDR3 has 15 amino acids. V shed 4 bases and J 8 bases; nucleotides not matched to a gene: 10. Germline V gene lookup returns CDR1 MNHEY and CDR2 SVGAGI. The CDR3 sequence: CASSSPGLGSYEQFF. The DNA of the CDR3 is TGTGCCAGCAGTTCTCCGGGACTAGGGTCATATGAGCAGTTCTTC.

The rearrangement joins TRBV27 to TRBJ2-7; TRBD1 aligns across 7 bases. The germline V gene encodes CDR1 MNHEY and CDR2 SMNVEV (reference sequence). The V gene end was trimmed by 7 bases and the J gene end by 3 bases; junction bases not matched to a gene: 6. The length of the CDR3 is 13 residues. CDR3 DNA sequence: TGTGCCAGCAATGGACAGGAGCGCTACGAGCAGTACTTC. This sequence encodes CASNGQERYEQYF.

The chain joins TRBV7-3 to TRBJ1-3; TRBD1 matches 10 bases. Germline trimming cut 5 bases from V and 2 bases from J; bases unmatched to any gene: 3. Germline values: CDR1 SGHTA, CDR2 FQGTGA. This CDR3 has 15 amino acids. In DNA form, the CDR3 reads TGTGCCAGCAGCCCGGGGACAGGGGCTGGAAACACCATATATTTT. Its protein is CASSPGTGAGNTIYF. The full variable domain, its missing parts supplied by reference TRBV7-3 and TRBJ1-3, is GAGVSQTPSNKVTEKGKYVELRCDPISGHTALYWYRQSLGQGPEFLIYFQGTGAADDSGLPNDRFFAVRPEGSVSTLKIQRTERGDSAVYLCASSPGTGAGNTIYFGEGSWLTVV.

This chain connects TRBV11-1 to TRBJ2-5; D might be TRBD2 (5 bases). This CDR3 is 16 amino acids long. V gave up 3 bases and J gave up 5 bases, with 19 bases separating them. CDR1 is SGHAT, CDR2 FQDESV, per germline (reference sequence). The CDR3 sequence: CASSLLRSRTGETQYF. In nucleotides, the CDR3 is TGTGCCAGCAGCTTGCTAAGGAGCCGGACGGGGGAGACCCAGTACTTC.

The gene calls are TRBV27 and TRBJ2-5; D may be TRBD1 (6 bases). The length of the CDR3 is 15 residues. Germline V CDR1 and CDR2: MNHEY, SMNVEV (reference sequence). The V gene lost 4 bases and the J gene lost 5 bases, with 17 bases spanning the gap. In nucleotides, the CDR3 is TGTGCCAGCAGTTCCAGGACAGAGTTACGTGAGACCCAGTACTTC. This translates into CASSSRTELRETQYF.

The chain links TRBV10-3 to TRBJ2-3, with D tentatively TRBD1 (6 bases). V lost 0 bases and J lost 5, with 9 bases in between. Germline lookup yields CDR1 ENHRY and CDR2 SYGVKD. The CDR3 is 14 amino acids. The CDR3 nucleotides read TGTGCCATCAGTGAGTCGACAGGTGGAGATACGCAGTATTTT. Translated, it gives CAISESTGGDTQYF.

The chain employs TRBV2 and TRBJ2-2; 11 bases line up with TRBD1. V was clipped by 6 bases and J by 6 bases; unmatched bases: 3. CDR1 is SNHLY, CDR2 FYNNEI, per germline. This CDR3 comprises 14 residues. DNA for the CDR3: TGTGCCAGCAGAGGGACAGGGGGGGCCGGGGAGCTGTTTTTT. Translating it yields CASRGTGGAGELFF.

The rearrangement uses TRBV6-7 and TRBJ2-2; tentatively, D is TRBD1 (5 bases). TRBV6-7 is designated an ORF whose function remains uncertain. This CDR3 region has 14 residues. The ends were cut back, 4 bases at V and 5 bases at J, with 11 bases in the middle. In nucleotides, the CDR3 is TGTGCCAGCAGTTTCAATAGGGGAACCGGGGAGCTGTTTTTT. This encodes CASSFNRGTGELFF.

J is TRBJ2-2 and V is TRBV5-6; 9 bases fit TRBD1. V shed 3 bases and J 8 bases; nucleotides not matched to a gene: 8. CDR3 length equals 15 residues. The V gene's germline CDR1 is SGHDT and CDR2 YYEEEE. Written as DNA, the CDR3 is TGTGCCAGCAGCTCCGGGGACAGGGAGAGAGGGGAGCTGTTTTTT. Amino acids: CASSSGDRERGELFF.

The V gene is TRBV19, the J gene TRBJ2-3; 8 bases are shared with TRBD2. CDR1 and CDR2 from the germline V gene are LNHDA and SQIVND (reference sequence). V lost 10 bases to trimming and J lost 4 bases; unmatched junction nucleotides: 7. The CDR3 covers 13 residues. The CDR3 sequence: CATAGGSADTQYF. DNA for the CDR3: TGTGCCACTGCGGGGGGTAGCGCAGATACGCAGTATTTT.

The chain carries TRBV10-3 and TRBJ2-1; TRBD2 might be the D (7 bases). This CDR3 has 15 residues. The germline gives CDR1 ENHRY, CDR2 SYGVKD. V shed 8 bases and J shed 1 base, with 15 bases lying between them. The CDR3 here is CAIEQEGGSYNEQFF. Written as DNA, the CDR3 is TGTGCCATCGAGCAGGAGGGGGGGTCCTACAATGAGCAGTTCTTC.

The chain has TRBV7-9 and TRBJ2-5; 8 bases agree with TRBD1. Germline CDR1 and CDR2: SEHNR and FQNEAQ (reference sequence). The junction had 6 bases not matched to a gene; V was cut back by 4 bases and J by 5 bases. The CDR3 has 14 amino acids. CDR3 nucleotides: TGTGCCAGCAGCTCCCGACAGGGGTCGGAGACCCAGTACTTC. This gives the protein CASSSRQGSETQYF.

The DNA for the CDR3 is TGCGCCAGCAGCTTGCAAACAGGGACCTATGGCTACACCTTC. The encoded protein is CASSLQTGTYGYTF. V is TRBV5-1 and J is TRBJ1-2; weak D call: TRBD1 (6 bases). V dropped 1 base and J dropped 4 bases, with 11 bases sitting between them. This CDR3 contains 14 residues. Germline assignment: CDR1 SGHRS and CDR2 YFSETQ.

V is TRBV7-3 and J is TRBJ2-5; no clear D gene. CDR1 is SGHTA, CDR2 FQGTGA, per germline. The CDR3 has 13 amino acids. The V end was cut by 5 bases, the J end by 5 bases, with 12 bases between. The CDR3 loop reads CASSLRPRETQYF. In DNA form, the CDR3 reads TGTGCCAGCAGCCTCCGTCCTCGTGAGACCCAGTACTTC.

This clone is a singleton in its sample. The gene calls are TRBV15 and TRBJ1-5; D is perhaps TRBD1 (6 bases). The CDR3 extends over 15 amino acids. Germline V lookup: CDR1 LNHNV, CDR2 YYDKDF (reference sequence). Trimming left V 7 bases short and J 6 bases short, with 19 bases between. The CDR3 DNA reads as TGTGCCACCACCCTCGGCGGGGGCCCAGGTCAGCCCCAGCATTTT. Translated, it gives CATTLGGGPGQPQHF.

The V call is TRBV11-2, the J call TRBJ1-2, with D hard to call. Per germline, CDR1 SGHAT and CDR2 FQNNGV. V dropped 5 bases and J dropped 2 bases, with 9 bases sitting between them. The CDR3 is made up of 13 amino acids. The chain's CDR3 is CASSLARNYGYTF. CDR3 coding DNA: TGTGCCAGCAGCCTGGCCAGAAACTATGGCTACACCTTC.

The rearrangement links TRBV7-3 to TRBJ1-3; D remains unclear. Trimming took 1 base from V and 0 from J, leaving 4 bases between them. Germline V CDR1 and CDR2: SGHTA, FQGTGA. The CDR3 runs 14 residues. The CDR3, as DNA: TGTGCCAGCAGCTTAAAGCCCTCTGGAAACACCATATATTTT. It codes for CASSLKPSGNTIYF.

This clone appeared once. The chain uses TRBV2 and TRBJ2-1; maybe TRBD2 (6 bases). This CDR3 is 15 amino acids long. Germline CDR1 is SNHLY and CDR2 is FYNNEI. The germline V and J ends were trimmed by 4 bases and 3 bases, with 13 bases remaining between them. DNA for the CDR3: TGTGCCAGCAGTGCGGGCGGGACGAGCTACAATGAGCAGTTCTTC. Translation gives CASSAGGTSYNEQFF.

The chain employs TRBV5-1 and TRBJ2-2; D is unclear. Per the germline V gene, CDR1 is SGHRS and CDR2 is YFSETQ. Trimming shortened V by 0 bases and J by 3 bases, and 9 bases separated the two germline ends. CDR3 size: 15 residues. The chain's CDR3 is CASSLDFLYTGELFF. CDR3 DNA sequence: TGCGCCAGCAGCTTGGACTTTCTTTACACCGGGGAGCTGTTTTTT. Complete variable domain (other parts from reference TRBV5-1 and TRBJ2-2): KAGVTQTPRYLIKTRGQQVTLSCSPISGHRSVSWYQQTPGQGLQFLFEYFSETQRNKGNFPGRFSGRQFSNSRSEMNVSTLELGDSALYLCASSLDFLYTGELFFGEGSRLTVL.

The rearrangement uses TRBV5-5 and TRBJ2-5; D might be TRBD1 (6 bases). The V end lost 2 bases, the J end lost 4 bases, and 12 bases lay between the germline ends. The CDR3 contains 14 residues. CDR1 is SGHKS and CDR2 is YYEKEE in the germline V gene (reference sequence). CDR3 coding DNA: TGTGCCAGCAGCTTACAGGGAGTCGGAGAGACCCAGTACTTC. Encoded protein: CASSLQGVGETQYF. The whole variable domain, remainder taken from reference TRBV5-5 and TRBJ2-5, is DAGVTQSPTHLIKTRGQQVTLRCSPISGHKSVSWYQQVLGQGPQFIFQYYEKEERGRGNFPDRFSARQFPNYSSELNVNALLLGDSALYLCASSLQGVGETQYFGPGTRLLVL.

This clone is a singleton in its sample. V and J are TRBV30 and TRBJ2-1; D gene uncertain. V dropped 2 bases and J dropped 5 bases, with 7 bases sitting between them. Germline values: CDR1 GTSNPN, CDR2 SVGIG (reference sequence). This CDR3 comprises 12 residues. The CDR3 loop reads CAWSPLDNEQFF. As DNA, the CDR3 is TGTGCCTGGAGTCCCCTAGACAATGAGCAGTTCTTC.

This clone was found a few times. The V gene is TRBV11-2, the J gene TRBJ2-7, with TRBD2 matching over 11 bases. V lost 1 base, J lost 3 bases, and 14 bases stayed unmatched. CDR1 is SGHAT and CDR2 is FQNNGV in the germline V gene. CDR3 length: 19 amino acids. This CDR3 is CASSLGRFSGGGPFYEQYF. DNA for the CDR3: TGTGCCAGCAGCTTAGGCCGGTTTAGCGGGGGGGGCCCTTTCTACGAGCAGTACTTC.

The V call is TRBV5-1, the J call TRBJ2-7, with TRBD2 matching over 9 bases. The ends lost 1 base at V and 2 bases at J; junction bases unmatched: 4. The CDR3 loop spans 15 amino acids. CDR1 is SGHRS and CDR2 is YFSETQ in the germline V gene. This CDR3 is CASSLKAGGPYEQYF. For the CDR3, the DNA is TGCGCCAGCAGCTTGAAGGCGGGAGGGCCCTACGAGCAGTACTTC.

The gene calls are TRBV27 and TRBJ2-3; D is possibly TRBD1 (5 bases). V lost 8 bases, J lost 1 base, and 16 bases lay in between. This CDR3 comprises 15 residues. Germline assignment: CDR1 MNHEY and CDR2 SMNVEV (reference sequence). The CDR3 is CASGKQVAGTDTQYF. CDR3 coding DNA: TGTGCCAGCGGAAAACAGGTTGCCGGCACAGATACGCAGTATTTT.

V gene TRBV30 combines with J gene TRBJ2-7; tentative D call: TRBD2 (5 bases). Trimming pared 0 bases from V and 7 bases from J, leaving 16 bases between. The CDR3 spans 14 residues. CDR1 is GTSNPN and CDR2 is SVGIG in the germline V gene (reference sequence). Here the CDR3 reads CAWSVKTGIWEQYF. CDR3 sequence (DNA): TGTGCCTGGAGTGTCAAAACCGGGATTTGGGAGCAGTACTTC.

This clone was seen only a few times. CDR3 amino acids: CAISRLSDNEQFF. CDR3 DNA: TGTGCCATCTCGAGACTATCGGACAATGAGCAGTTCTTC. This rearrangement joins TRBV10-3 to TRBJ2-1; the D gene is possibly TRBD2 (5 bases). CDR1 ENHRY and CDR2 SYGVKD come from the germline V gene. The length of the CDR3 is 13 residues. Trimming took off 8 bases at V and 5 bases at J, with 13 bases between the two ends.

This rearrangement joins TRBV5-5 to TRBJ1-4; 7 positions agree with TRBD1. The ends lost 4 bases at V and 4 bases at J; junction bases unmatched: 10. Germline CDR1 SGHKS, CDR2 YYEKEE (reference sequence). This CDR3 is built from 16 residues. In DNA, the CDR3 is TGTGCCAGCAGCCTCAGACAGGGCCAGTTTAATGAAAAACTGTTTTTT. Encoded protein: CASSLRQGQFNEKLFF.

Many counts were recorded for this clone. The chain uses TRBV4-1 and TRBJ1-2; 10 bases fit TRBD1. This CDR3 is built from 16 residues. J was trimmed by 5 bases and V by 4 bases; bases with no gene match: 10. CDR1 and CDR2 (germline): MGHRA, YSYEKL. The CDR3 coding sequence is TGCGCCAGCAGCCCTGAACATCCGGGACAGGGGTATGGCTACACCTTC. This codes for CASSPEHPGQGYGYTF.

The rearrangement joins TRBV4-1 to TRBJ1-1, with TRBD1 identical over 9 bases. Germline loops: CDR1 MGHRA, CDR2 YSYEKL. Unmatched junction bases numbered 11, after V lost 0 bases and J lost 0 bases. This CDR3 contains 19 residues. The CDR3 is CASSQDHRTGARMNTEAFF. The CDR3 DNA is TGCGCCAGCAGCCAAGATCACCGGACAGGGGCCCGTATGAACACTGAAGCTTTCTTT.